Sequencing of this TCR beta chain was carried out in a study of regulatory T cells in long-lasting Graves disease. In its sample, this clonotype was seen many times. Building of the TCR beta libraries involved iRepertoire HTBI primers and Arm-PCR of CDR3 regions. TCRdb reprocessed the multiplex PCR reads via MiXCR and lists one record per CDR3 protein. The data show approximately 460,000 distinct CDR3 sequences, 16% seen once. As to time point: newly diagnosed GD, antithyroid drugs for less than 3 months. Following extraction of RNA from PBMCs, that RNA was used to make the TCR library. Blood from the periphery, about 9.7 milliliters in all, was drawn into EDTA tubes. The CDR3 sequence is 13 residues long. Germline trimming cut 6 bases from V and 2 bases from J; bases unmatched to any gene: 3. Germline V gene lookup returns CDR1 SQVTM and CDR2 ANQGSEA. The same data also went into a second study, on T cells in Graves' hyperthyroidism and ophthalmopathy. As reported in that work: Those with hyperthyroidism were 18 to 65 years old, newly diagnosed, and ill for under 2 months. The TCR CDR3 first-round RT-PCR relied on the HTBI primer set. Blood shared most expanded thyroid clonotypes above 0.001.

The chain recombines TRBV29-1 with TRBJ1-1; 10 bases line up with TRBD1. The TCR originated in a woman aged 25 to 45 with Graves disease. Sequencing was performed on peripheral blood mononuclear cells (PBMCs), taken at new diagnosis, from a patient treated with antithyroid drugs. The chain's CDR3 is CSVGDRGNTEAFF. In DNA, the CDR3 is TGCAGCGTGGGGGACAGGGGAAACACTGAAGCTTTCTTT.